A single sample is the source of the 6 T cell receptor beta chains below, sequenced in a study of persistence of HIV-infected CD4 T cells (TCRdb year 2020). Explained via the paper, the treatment or condition label denotes: suppressive antiretroviral therapy. A pool of overlapping HIV-1 Gag 15-mer peptides, at roughly 1 ug per peptide per mL, was used to stimulate the cells. Memory populations depleted of antigen-responding cells were obtained by sorting nonresponding CD40L-negative CD69-negative CD45RO-high memory CD4+ T cells. TCRbeta repertoires were sequenced from genomic DNA with the immunoSEQ hsTCRB assay version 4 in survey mode. TCRdb stores this immuneACCESS table with in-frame sequences only. Part of the clones is absent; in the studies checked, under half of the shortfall reflects unresolved V genes, and no reason is known for the rest. The sample table contains some 58,000 clones; only one count was recorded for just under 75% of them. The top ten hold under 2% of the sample.

No cognate antigen is known for these TCRs. Here the sequenced sample was CD4+ T cells sorted from PBMCs after roughly 17-hour stimulation, taken from a patient who received antiretroviral therapy. The cell subset or site label, as the study defines it: CD40L-CD69- CD45RO-high memory CD4 T cells not responding to Gag peptides. The receptors shown here come from an adult man with HIV who was CMV-seropositive.

V gene TRBV19 combines with J gene TRBJ1-2; 9 bases line up with TRBD1. The CDR3 runs 15 residues. CDR1 and CDR2 (germline): LNHDA, SQIVND (reference sequence). V shed 4 bases, J shed 4 bases, and the junction held 7 bases outside the gene matches. In nucleotides, the CDR3 is TGTGCCAGTAGTACCGGGACAGGGTCCTCCTATGGCTACACCTTC. Translated: CASSTGTGSSYGYTF.

The V call is TRBV18, the J call TRBJ2-1; 8 bases align to TRBD2. Trimming removed 4 bases from V and 6 bases from J; junction bases left unmatched: 11. This CDR3 is 16 amino acids long. Per germline, CDR1 KGHSH and CDR2 LQKENI. CDR3: CASSLPWSSGGNEQFF. CDR3 in DNA: TGTGCCAGCTCACTTCCATGGTCAAGCGGGGGCAATGAGCAGTTCTTC.

J is TRBJ1-5 and V is TRBV6-5, with 8 bases identical to TRBD1. CDR3 length: 14 residues. CDR1 is MNHEY and CDR2 is SVGAGI in the germline V gene. V was clipped by 5 bases and J by 4 bases; unmatched bases: 4. The CDR3 nucleotides are TGTGCCAGCAGTCCACGACAGGGGAATCAGCCCCAGCATTTT. It translates to CASSPRQGNQPQHF.

This clone has just one count. The chain joins TRBV19 to TRBJ1-5; D call uncertain. Germline V gene sequence: CDR1 LNHDA, CDR2 SQIVND (reference sequence). This CDR3 is built from 14 residues. V was shortened by 5 bases and J by 2 bases, with 10 bases between the two germline ends. The CDR3 nucleotides read TGTGCCAGTAGTGAGAGGGTTCGCAATCAGCCCCAGCATTTT. Translated: CASSERVRNQPQHF.

The V call is TRBV6-5, the J call TRBJ2-3; a weak D match, TRBD1 (6 bases). With 6 bases removed from V and 3 bases from J, the gap between germline ends came to 10 bases. The CDR3 has 13 amino acids. Germline CDR1 and CDR2: MNHEY and SVGAGI. The CDR3 region has the DNA TGTGCCAGCAGCCGTACAGGGACAGATACGCAGTATTTT. Translation gives CASSRTGTDTQYF.

The genes are TRBV2 and TRBJ2-7, with D unclear. This CDR3 has 12 residues. Trimming took 3 bases from V and 1 from J, leaving 4 bases between them. CDR1 is SNHLY and CDR2 is FYNNEI in the germline V gene. The CDR3 DNA reads as TGTGCCAGCAGTGAGGGGTCCTACGAGCAGTACTTC. Amino acids: CASSEGSYEQYF.